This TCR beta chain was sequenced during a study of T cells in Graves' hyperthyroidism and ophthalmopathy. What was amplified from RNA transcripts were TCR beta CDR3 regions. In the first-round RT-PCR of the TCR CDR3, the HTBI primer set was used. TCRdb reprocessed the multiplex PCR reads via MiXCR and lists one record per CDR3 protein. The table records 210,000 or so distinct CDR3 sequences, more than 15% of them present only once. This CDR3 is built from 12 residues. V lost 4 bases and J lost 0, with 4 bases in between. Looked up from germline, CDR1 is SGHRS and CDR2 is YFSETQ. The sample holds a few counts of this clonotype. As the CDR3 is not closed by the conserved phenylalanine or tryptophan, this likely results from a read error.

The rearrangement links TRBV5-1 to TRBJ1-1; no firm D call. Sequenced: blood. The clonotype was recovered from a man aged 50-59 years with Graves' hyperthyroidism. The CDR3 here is CASSAMNTEAFS. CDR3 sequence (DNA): TGCGCCAGCAGCGCCATGAACACTGAAGCTTTCTCT.